This T cell receptor (beta chain) was retrieved from a study of blood T cells in healthy people across ages. The CDR3 length is 15 residues. The V gene end was trimmed by 6 bases and the J gene end by 2 bases; junction bases not matched to a gene: 9. Primed by a sample-barcoded 5' primer and a J-beta primer mix, a second PCR proceeded for about 6 to 11 cycles. TCRdb reprocessed the 5' RACE reads via MiXCR and lists one record per CDR3 protein. This table has around 800,000 distinct CDR3 sequences, 25% to 30% appearing once. Notes on the study in general: Versus aged donors, long-lived donors had higher diversity and more naive CD4+ cells.

As regards this clonotype: What it binds is not known.

These data are also associated with another study on T cells of mothers and their children. Turning to that study: Every microgram of extracted RNA entered cDNA synthesis, about 1.5 ug per 15 ul. TCR recombination output is shaped by thymic selection similarly in related and unrelated pairs.

V and J are TRBV12-3 or TRBV12-4 and TRBJ1-2; 7 bases match TRBD1. This TCR derives from a boy under 18 in good health. The sample consisted of blood. CDR3: CASSHVTGTNYGYTF. CDR3 nucleotide sequence: TGTGCCAGCAGCCACGTGACAGGGACCAACTATGGCTACACCTTC.